A single sample gave rise to the 23 T cell receptor beta chains below, sequenced in a study of blood T cell repertoires in COVID-19. Sequencing was performed with immunoSEQ multiplex PCR; in TCRdb, only in-frame clones are kept and a portion is missing. The sample lists about 160,000 clones; roughly 93% were seen once. The specimen sequenced was peripheral blood. The receptors were sampled from a man aged 18 to 30 with acute or convalescent COVID-19.

V is TRBV11-2 and J is TRBJ2-7; possible D gene TRBD1, 6 bases. V gave up 4 bases and J gave up 3 bases, with 13 bases separating them. The length of the CDR3 is 14 residues. The germline V gene has CDR1 SGHAT and CDR2 FQNNGV. The CDR3 nucleotides are TGTGCCAGCAGCTACGGACAGCCCAGCTACGAGCAGTACTTC. This gives the protein CASSYGQPSYEQYF.

This clone was seen only once. The chain uses TRBV5-6 and TRBJ1-5; 9 bases align to TRBD1. Germline-derived CDR1 and CDR2 are SGHDT and YYEEEE. V trimming: 3 bases; J trimming: 5 bases; junction bases outside the gene matches: 3. This CDR3 comprises 14 residues. CDR3 nucleotides: TGTGCCAGCAGCTCGGGACAGGGAGATCAGCCCCAGCATTTT. The encoded protein is CASSSGQGDQPQHF.

The rearrangement joins TRBV6-1 to TRBJ2-7; 10 nucleotides align to TRBD2. The CDR3 consists of 16 residues. Germline CDR1 is MNHNS and CDR2 is SASEGT. V was pared by 2 bases and J by 3 bases, with 7 bases of the junction left unmatched. This chain's CDR3 is CASSEPTVAGGYEQYF. The CDR3 nucleotides are TGTGCCAGCAGTGAACCCACGGTAGCGGGAGGCTACGAGCAGTACTTC.

This clone was picked up one time. The J gene is TRBJ1-2, the V gene TRBV20-1; D not resolved. Trimming cost V 4 bases and J 7 bases, with 7 bases left between them. Germline-derived CDR1 and CDR2 are DFQATT and SNEGSKA (reference sequence). The CDR3 consists of 10 residues. The CDR3 protein is CSAKKLGYTF. In nucleotides, the CDR3 is TGCAGTGCTAAGAAACTTGGCTACACCTTC.

The chain joins TRBV12-3 or TRBV12-4 to TRBJ2-1; D not certain. Trimming removed 2 bases from V and 9 bases from J, with 11 bases in between. CDR3 size: 13 residues. The CDR3 nucleotides read TGTGCCAGCAGTTTAATGACTGCCGGTGAGCAGTTCTTC. Its translation: CASSLMTAGEQFF.

CDR3 sequence (DNA): TGTGCCAGTAGTGTAAAGGGACTAGCGGGGGGGCTTTCGTATTTCTATGAGCAGTTCTTC. Protein: CASSVKGLAGGLSYFYEQFF. The J gene is TRBJ2-1, the V gene TRBV19; 16 positions match TRBD2. Trimming removed 5 bases from V and 8 bases from J; junction bases left unmatched: 18. This CDR3 has 20 amino acids. Germline V gene data show CDR1 as LNHDA and CDR2 as SQIVND (reference sequence).

The DNA of the CDR3 is TGCAGTGCTAGTCAGCGCGGTTCTAACTATGGCTACACCTTC. It specifies CSASQRGSNYGYTF. This chain joins TRBV20-1 and TRBJ1-2, with D unclear. Trimming removed 3 bases from V and 0 bases from J, with 11 bases in between. Germline-derived CDR1 and CDR2 are DFQATT and SNEGSKA (reference sequence). This CDR3 region has 14 residues.

This sequence joins TRBV24-1 and TRBJ2-3; D not resolved. This CDR3 is built from 13 residues. V was clipped by 7 bases and J by 3 bases, with 10 bases between them. Germline lookup yields CDR1 KGHDR and CDR2 SFDVKD. CDR3 amino acids: CATRSTETDTQYF. CDR3 bases: TGTGCCACCAGATCTACAGAGACAGATACGCAGTATTTT.

The rearrangement uses TRBV5-1 and TRBJ2-5; 12 nucleotides agree with TRBD2. The CDR3 covers 16 residues. Trimming at V came to 3 bases and at J to 5 bases, leaving 8 bases not matched to a gene. CDR1 is SGHRS, CDR2 YFSETQ, per germline. The CDR3 protein is CASSSTTSGSLETQYF. DNA of the CDR3: TGCGCCAGCAGCTCCACGACTAGCGGGAGTTTGGAGACCCAGTACTTC.

The chain is built from TRBV3-1 (or the pseudogene TRBV3-2) and TRBJ2-3, with 9 bases aligning to TRBD1. The CDR3 length is 18 residues. The V and J ends lost 1 base and 1 base, in that order; junction bases with no gene match: 9. Germline V gives CDR1 LGHDT, CDR2 YNNKEL (reference sequence). CDR3 loop: CASSQVAGQGTGTDTQYF. The CDR3 DNA reads TGTGCCAGCAGCCAAGTAGCCGGACAGGGGACCGGCACAGATACGCAGTATTTT.

This clone was seen once. The rearrangement links TRBV2 to TRBJ2-2; TRBD1 aligns across 11 bases. Germline-derived CDR1 and CDR2 are SNHLY and FYNNEI. The CDR3 is made up of 16 amino acids. J was trimmed by 4 bases and V by 5 bases; bases with no gene match: 6. The CDR3 is CASSKRTGGSTGELFF. The CDR3 nucleotides read TGTGCCAGCAGTAAACGGACAGGGGGCAGCACCGGGGAGCTGTTTTTT.

The V call is TRBV30, the J call TRBJ1-5; TRBD1 aligns across 8 bases. The CDR3 has 16 residues. From germline, CDR1 is GTSNPN and CDR2 SVGIG (reference sequence). V was clipped by 2 bases and J by 0 bases; unmatched bases: 6. This CDR3 reads CAWSLGQGLSNQPQHF. The CDR3 bases are TGTGCCTGGAGTCTCGGACAGGGACTTAGCAATCAGCCCCAGCATTTT.

The chain combines TRBV27 with TRBJ1-1; a weak D match, TRBD1 (5 bases). Per germline, CDR1 MNHEY and CDR2 SMNVEV (reference sequence). The CDR3 sequence is 11 residues long. V shed 5 bases and J shed 7 bases, with 8 bases lying between them. The DNA of the CDR3 is TGTGCCAGCAGTCAGGGTTATGAAGCTTTCTTT. Protein: CASSQGYEAFF.

The chain is built from TRBV5-1 and TRBJ1-2, with TRBD1 matching 7 bases. With V trimmed by 2 bases and J by 6 bases, 10 bases remained unmatched. The CDR3 has 15 residues. Germline V gene data show CDR1 as SGHRS and CDR2 as YFSETQ. DNA for the CDR3: TGCGCCAGCAGCTTAACCGGACAGGTGAAGAATGGCTACACCTTC. Its translation is CASSLTGQVKNGYTF.

The chain links TRBV5-8 to TRBJ1-1, with 8 bases that match TRBD1. The germline CDR1 and CDR2 sequences are SGHTS and YDEGEE. The ends lost 0 bases at V and 0 bases at J; junction bases unmatched: 10. This CDR3 contains 18 residues. CDR3 amino acids: CASSLDRQGFWVNTEAFF. The CDR3 DNA is TGTGCCAGCAGCTTGGACAGACAGGGGTTTTGGGTGAACACTGAAGCTTTCTTT.

This chain links TRBV14 with TRBJ1-2; D gene uncertain. CDR3 length equals 13 residues. V dropped 1 base and J dropped 4 bases, with 7 bases sitting between them. Germline values: CDR1 SGHDN, CDR2 FVKESK. CDR3 DNA sequence: TGTGCCAGCAGCCAAGTGGAGACCTATGGCTACACCTTC. Translated, it gives CASSQVETYGYTF. The whole variable domain, filled in from reference TRBV14 and TRBJ1-2, reads EAGVTQFPSHSVIEKGQTVTLRCDPISGHDNLYWYRRVMGKEIKFLLHFVKESKQDESGMPNNRFLAERTGGTYSTLKVQPAELEDSGVYFCASSQVETYGYTFGSGTRLTVV.

The chain links TRBV19 to TRBJ1-2; D perhaps matches TRBD1 (6 bases). The CDR3 sequence is 11 residues long. Germline V gene sequence: CDR1 LNHDA, CDR2 SQIVND (reference sequence). The V gene lost 10 bases and the J gene lost 8 bases, with 14 bases spanning the gap. This CDR3 reads CATLGGEGYTF. CDR3 nucleotide sequence: TGTGCCACCCTAGGGGGTGAAGGCTACACCTTC.

The V and J genes are TRBV4-1 and TRBJ1-1, with TRBD1 matching over 8 bases. CDR1 MGHRA and CDR2 YSYEKL come from the germline V gene. After removal of 3 bases from V and 4 bases from J, the junction contained 7 bases not matched to a gene. This CDR3 is 15 amino acids long. CDR3 in DNA: TGCGCCAGCAGCCACGTCGACAGGGGTGGCACTGAAGCTTTCTTT. Translating it yields CASSHVDRGGTEAFF.

The rearrangement joins TRBV2 to TRBJ2-7, with TRBD2 matching 9 bases. The V gene end was trimmed by 6 bases and the J gene end by 7 bases; junction bases not matched to a gene: 10. The CDR3 is made up of 14 amino acids. CDR1 is SNHLY and CDR2 is FYNNEI in the germline V gene. CDR3 residues: CASRPGTSPTEQYF. CDR3 coding DNA: TGTGCCAGCAGGCCCGGGACTAGCCCAACAGAGCAGTACTTC.

The chain has TRBV27 and TRBJ1-1; D may be TRBD1 (5 bases). CDR1 is MNHEY and CDR2 is SMNVEV in the germline V gene (reference sequence). V was clipped by 3 bases and J by 0 bases, with 11 bases between them. The CDR3 covers 15 residues. CDR3: CASSFSTQVNTEAFF. The CDR3 nucleotides are TGTGCCAGCAGTTTTTCGACACAGGTGAACACTGAAGCTTTCTTT.

The rearrangement joins TRBV5-5 to TRBJ2-7; 7 positions match TRBD1. This CDR3 comprises 14 residues. V shed 4 bases, J shed 2 bases, and the junction held 6 bases outside the gene matches. The germline V gene encodes CDR1 SGHKS and CDR2 YYEKEE (reference sequence). CDR3 DNA sequence: TGTGCCAGCAGCCTCCGGGACAGTCCCTACGAGCAGTACTTC. This gives the protein CASSLRDSPYEQYF.

The V and J genes are TRBV5-1 and TRBJ1-1; 11 nucleotides match TRBD1. The germline gives CDR1 SGHRS, CDR2 YFSETQ. The CDR3 totals 14 residues. The ends lost 3 bases at V and 11 bases at J; junction bases unmatched: 9. The CDR3 DNA follows: TGCGCCAGCAGCTCCGGGACAGGGGGAAGAGGGGCTTTCTTT. Encoded protein: CASSSGTGGRGAFF.

The chain combines TRBV9 with TRBJ2-5; TRBD1 agrees at 11 bases. The germline gives CDR1 SGDLS, CDR2 YYNGEE. Unmatched junction bases numbered 7, after V lost 0 bases and J lost 3 bases. The CDR3 totals 17 residues. CDR3 nucleotides: TGTGCCAGCAGCGTAGGGACAGGGGGCTTGGCAAAAGAGACCCAGTACTTC. It translates to CASSVGTGGLAKETQYF.